Listed below are T cell receptor beta chains from one sample, sequenced in a study of blood T cell repertoires in COVID-19. This table comes from immunoSEQ multiplex PCR, and its TCRdb copy is limited to in-frame clones, with some not included. This sample carries 120,000 to 150,000 clones, roughly nine tenths of them seen once, and the ten largest clones take 2.5% to 3.5%. Sequencing was done on a sample of peripheral blood. The receptor set was obtained from a woman aged 60 to 75 with active COVID-19. Each CDR3 is given with its conserved first and last residue. A D gene is named only where the DNA matches it firmly. Clone sizes are given selectively: once, few, many, or a class where the clone is expanded.

TRBV3-1/TRBV3-2	NA	NA	TRBJ1-1	CASSQDKRGTEAFF	TGTGCCAGCAGCCAAGATAAAAGGGGCACTGAAGCTTTCTTT
TRBV19	TRBD2	NA	TRBJ2-7	CASSMFGLAGAEQYF	TGTGCCAGTAGTATGTTTGGGCTAGCGGGAGCCGAGCAGTACTTC
TRBV18	TRBD2	NA	TRBJ2-1	CASSPPGGDSLFF	TGTGCCAGCTCACCACCGGGGGGGGATAGTTTGTTCTTC
TRBV28	TRBD1	NA	TRBJ1-2	CASSPGTGGLYGYTF	TGTGCCAGCAGTCCCGGGACAGGAGGCCTCTATGGCTACACCTTC
TRBV11-2	NA	NA	TRBJ2-3	CASSLDPHSSTDTQYF	TGTGCCAGCAGCTTAGATCCTCACAGTAGCACAGATACGCAGTATTTT
TRBV7-9	NA	NA	TRBJ1-2	CASSLQNYGYTF	TGTGCCAGCAGCTTACAAAACTATGGCTACACCTTC
TRBV5-4	NA	NA	TRBJ2-3	CASSFRTATDTQYF	TGTGCCAGCAGCTTCAGAACAGCCACAGATACGCAGTATTTT
TRBV7-7	TRBD1	NA	TRBJ2-5	CASSSGQGAETQYF	TGTGCTAGCAGCTCGGGACAGGGGGCAGAGACCCAGTACTTC
TRBV2	NA	once	TRBJ1-1	CASSDFLPNTEAFF	TGTGCCAGCAGTGATTTTCTCCCGAACACTGAAGCTTTCTTT
TRBV15	TRBD2	NA	TRBJ2-1	CATSETSGVNEQFF	TGTGCCACCAGTGAAACTAGCGGAGTCAATGAGCAGTTCTTC
TRBV7-3	NA	NA	TRBJ2-5	CASSLRGTLQETQYF	TGTGCCAGCAGCTTAAGGGGCACCCTTCAAGAGACCCAGTACTTC
TRBV3-1/TRBV3-2	NA	few	TRBJ1-2	CASSQDEGGYTF	TGTGCCAGCAGCCAAGATGAGGGAGGCTACACCTTC
TRBV7-2	TRBD2	few	TRBJ2-1	CASRKTLAGDNEQFF	TGTGCCAGCAGGAAGACCTTAGCGGGAGATAATGAGCAGTTCTTC
TRBV3-1/TRBV3-2	TRBD2	NA	TRBJ2-7	CASSQPGGLASTRYEQYF	TGTGCCAGCAGCCAACCTGGGGGACTAGCCTCGACGCGATACGAGCAGTACTTC
TRBV15	NA	NA	TRBJ2-4	CATSGGDIQYF	TGTGCCACCAGCGGCGGAGACATTCAGTACTTC
TRBV28	NA	NA	TRBJ2-7	CASRPVTSFGFYEQYF	TGTGCCAGCAGACCCGTTACATCTTTCGGGTTCTACGAGCAGTACTTC
TRBV21-1	NA	NA	TRBJ1-1	CASSKKLSGTGRSYYTEAFF	TGTGCCAGCAGCAAAAAACTATCCGGGACAGGGCGGTCATACTACACTGAAGCTTTCTTT
TRBV7-2	NA	NA	TRBJ1-5	CASSNLSQPQHF	TGTGCCAGCAGCAATCTTTCGCAGCCCCAGCATTTT
TRBV7-2	TRBD1	NA	TRBJ2-6	CASSSGTGSGANVLTF	TGTGCCAGCAGTTCCGGGACAGGGTCTGGGGCCAACGTCCTGACTTTC
TRBV2	TRBD2	NA	TRBJ2-1	CASRGSGNSYNEQFF	TGTGCCAGCAGGGGTAGCGGGAACTCCTACAATGAGCAGTTCTTC
TRBV5-1	TRBD2	NA	TRBJ2-3	CASSLSGRGTDTQYF	TGCGCCAGCAGCTTAAGCGGGAGGGGGACAGATACGCAGTATTTT
TRBV6-5	NA	NA	TRBJ2-3	CASSYSDGDTQYF	TGTGCCAGCAGTTACTCTGACGGGGATACGCAGTATTTT
TRBV4-3	NA	NA	TRBJ2-5	CASSQGGGGATQYF	TGCGCCAGCAGCCAAGGAGGGGGGGGAGCGACCCAGTACTTC
TRBV3-1/TRBV3-2	TRBD2	NA	TRBJ2-5	CASSQGLQETQYF	TGTGCCAGCAGCCAGGGACTACAAGAGACCCAGTACTTC
TRBV28	TRBD2	few	TRBJ2-1	CASSFPLAGGSSYNEQFF	TGTGCCAGCAGTTTCCCTCTAGCGGGAGGGAGCTCCTACAATGAGCAGTTCTTC
TRBV6-2/TRBV6-3	TRBD2	NA	TRBJ2-3	CASSSTWAGDPDTQYF	TGTGCCAGCAGTTCCACTTGGGCGGGAGACCCAGATACGCAGTATTTT
TRBV24-1	TRBD2	once	TRBJ2-4	CATSASGGVGAKNIQYF	TGTGCCACCAGTGCCTCGGGAGGGGTCGGAGCCAAAAACATTCAGTACTTC
TRBV15	TRBD1	NA	TRBJ2-4	CATSRDNRGLGQGSKNIQYF	TGTGCCACCAGCAGAGATAATAGAGGTTTAGGACAGGGGAGCAAAAACATTCAGTACTTC
TRBV5-6	NA	NA	TRBJ1-4	CASRGQENEKLFF	TGTGCCAGCAGGGGACAAGAGAATGAAAAACTGTTTTTT
TRBV5-1	TRBD2	NA	TRBJ2-1	CASSLGGLAGIEQFF	TGCGCCAGCAGCTTGGGGGGACTAGCGGGAATTGAGCAGTTCTTC
TRBV5-6	NA	NA	TRBJ1-1	CASSWVSGNTEAFF	TGTGCCAGCAGCTGGGTCTCAGGGAACACTGAAGCTTTCTTT
TRBV5-6	TRBD1	NA	TRBJ1-5	CASSFTGVNQPQHF	TGTGCCAGCAGCTTTACAGGGGTGAATCAGCCCCAGCATTTT
TRBV11-2	TRBD1	NA	TRBJ1-5	CASSLRDSNQPQHF	TGTGCCAGCAGCTTACGGGACAGTAATCAGCCCCAGCATTTT
TRBV10-3	TRBD1	NA	TRBJ1-5	CAISGDSGQKPQHF	TGTGCCATCAGTGGGGACAGCGGGCAGAAGCCCCAGCATTTT
TRBV2	NA	NA	TRBJ2-5	CASQKLGGGGETQYF	TGTGCCAGCCAAAAACTCGGGGGCGGGGGAGAGACCCAGTACTTC
TRBV7-2	NA	NA	TRBJ2-7	CASSLATGTYEQYF	TGTGCCAGCAGCTTAGCGACAGGAACCTACGAGCAGTACTTC
TRBV10-3	NA	NA	TRBJ1-1	CAISMGGNTEAFF	TGTGCCATCAGCATGGGAGGAAACACTGAAGCTTTCTTT
TRBV28	NA	NA	TRBJ1-5	CASSLWDSTYSNQPQHF	TGTGCCAGCAGTTTATGGGACAGCACCTATAGCAATCAGCCCCAGCATTTT
TRBV5-1	TRBD2	NA	TRBJ2-3	CASSSGAGGTDTQYF	TGCGCCAGCAGCTCTGGAGCGGGAGGCACAGATACGCAGTATTTT
TRBV5-1	TRBD1	NA	TRBJ1-6	CASSLGDRRNSPLHF	TGCGCCAGCAGCTTGGGGGACAGGAGAAATTCACCCCTCCACTTT
TRBV7-9	TRBD2	NA	TRBJ2-3	CASSPPEASGTTDTQYF	TGTGCCAGCAGCCCCCCGGAGGCTAGCGGGACCACAGATACGCAGTATTTT
TRBV18	TRBD2	NA	TRBJ2-3	CASSPRGGRASDTQYF	TGTGCCAGCTCACCGCGGGGGGGTCGCGCGTCAGATACGCAGTATTTT
TRBV5-4	NA	NA	TRBJ2-2	CASSLPLGGTGELFF	TGTGCCAGCAGCTTGCCTCTTGGGGGGACCGGGGAGCTGTTTTTT
TRBV4-3	TRBD2	NA	TRBJ2-3	CASSSLAEITDTQYF	TGCGCCAGCAGTTCACTAGCGGAGATCACAGATACGCAGTATTTT
TRBV21-1	NA	NA	TRBJ1-5	CASSKLRYNQPQHF	TGTGCCAGCAGCAAACTGCGTTACAATCAGCCCCAGCATTTT
TRBV27	TRBD2	NA	TRBJ2-1	CASSLGLAGGGKQFF	TGTGCCAGCAGTTTAGGACTAGCGGGAGGGGGGAAGCAGTTCTTC
TRBV4-1	TRBD2	NA	TRBJ2-7	CASSPGLAGVEVYEQYF	TGCGCCAGCAGCCCGGGACTAGCGGGAGTTGAAGTCTACGAGCAGTACTTC
TRBV6-2/TRBV6-3	TRBD2	NA	TRBJ2-1	CASSYGLAGDEQFF	TGTGCCAGCAGTTACGGACTAGCGGGAGATGAGCAGTTCTTC
TRBV6-4	TRBD2	once	TRBJ2-3	CASRLAASTDTQYF	TGTGCCAGCAGACTAGCGGCTAGCACAGATACGCAGTATTTT